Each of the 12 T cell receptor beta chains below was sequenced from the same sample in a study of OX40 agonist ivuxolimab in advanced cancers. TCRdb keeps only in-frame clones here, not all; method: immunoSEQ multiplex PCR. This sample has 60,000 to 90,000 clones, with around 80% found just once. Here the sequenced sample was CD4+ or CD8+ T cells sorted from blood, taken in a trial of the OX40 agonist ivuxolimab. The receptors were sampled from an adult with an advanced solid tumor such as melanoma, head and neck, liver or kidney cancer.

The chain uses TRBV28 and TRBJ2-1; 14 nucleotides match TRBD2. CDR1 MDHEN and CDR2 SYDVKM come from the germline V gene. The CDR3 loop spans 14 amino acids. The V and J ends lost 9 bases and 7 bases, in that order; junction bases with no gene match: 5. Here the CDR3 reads CASMGLAGANEQFF. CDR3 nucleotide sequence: TGTGCCAGTATGGGACTAGCGGGGGCGAATGAGCAGTTCTTC.

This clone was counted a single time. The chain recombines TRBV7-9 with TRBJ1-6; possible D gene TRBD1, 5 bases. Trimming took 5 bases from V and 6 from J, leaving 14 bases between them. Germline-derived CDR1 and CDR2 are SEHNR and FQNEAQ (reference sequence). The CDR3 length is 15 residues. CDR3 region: CASSPRQRINSPLHF. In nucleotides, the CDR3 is TGTGCCAGCAGCCCTCGACAGAGAATTAATTCACCCCTCCACTTT.

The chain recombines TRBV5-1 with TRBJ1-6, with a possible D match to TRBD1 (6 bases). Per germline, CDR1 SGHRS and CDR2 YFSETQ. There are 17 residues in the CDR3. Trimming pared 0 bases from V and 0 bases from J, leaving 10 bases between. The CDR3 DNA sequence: TGCGCCAGCAGCTTGGCTCAGGGGAGCTCCTATAATTCACCCCTCCACTTT. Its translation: CASSLAQGSSYNSPLHF.

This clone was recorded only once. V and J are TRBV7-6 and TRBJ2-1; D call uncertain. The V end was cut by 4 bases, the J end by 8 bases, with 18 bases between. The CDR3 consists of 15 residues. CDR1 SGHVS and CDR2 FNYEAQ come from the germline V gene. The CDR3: CASSSPGWGIDEQFF. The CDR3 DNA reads TGTGCCAGCAGCTCCCCCGGCTGGGGTATAGATGAGCAGTTCTTC.

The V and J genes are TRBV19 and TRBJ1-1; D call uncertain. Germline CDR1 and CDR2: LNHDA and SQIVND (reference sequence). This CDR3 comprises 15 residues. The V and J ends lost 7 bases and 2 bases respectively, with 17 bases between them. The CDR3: CASTSAAALNTEAFF. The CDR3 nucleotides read TGTGCCAGTACCTCCGCGGCAGCTCTTAACACTGAAGCTTTCTTT.

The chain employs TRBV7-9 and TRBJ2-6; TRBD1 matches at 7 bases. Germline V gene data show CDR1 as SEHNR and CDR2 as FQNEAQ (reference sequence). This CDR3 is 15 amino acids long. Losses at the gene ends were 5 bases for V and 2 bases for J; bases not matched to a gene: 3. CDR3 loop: CASSSGQAGANVLTF. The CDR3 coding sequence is TGTGCCAGCAGCAGCGGACAGGCTGGGGCCAACGTCCTGACTTTC. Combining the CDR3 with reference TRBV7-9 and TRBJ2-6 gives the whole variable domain DTGVSQNPRHKITKRGQNVTFRCDPISEHNRLYWYRQTLGQGPEFLTYFQNEAQLEKSRLLSDRFSAERPKGSFSTLEIQRTEQGDSAMYLCASSSGQAGANVLTFGAGSRLTVL.

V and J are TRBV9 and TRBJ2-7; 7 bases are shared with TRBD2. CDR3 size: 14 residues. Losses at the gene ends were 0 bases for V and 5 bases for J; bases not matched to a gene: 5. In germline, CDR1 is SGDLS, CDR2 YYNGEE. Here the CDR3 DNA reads TGTGCCAGCAGCGTAGGAGCGGGAAGGAACGAGCAGTACTTC. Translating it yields CASSVGAGRNEQYF.

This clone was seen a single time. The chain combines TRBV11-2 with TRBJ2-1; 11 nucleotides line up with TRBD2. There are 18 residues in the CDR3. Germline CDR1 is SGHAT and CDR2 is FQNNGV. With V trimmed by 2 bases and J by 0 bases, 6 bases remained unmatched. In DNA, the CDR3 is TGTGCCAGCAGCTTAACCACTAGCGGGAGTATCTCCTACAATGAGCAGTTCTTC. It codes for CASSLTTSGSISYNEQFF. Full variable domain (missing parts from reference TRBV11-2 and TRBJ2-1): EAGVAQSPRYKIIEKRQSVAFWCNPISGHATLYWYQQILGQGPKLLIQFQNNGVVDDSQLPKDRFSAERLKGVDSTLKIQPAKLEDSAVYLCASSLTTSGSISYNEQFFGPGTRLTVL.

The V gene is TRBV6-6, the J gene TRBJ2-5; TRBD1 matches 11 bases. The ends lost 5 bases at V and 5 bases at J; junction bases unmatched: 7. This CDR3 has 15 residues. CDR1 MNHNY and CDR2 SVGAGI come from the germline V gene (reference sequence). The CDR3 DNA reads TGTGCCAGCAGTGGACAGGGGGCGTTGGTCGAGACCCAGTACTTC. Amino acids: CASSGQGALVETQYF.

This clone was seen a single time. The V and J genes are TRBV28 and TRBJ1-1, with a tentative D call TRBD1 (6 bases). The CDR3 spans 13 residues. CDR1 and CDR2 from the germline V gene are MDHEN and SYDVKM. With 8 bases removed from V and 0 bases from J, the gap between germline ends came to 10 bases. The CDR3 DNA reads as TGTGCCAGCTATGGACAGTTGAACACTGAAGCTTTCTTT. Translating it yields CASYGQLNTEAFF.

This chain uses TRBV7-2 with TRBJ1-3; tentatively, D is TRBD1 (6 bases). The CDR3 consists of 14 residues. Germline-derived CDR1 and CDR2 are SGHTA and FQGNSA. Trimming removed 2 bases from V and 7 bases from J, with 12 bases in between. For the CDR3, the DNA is TGTGCCAGCAGCTTACCTGGGGGCAGGAACACCATATATTTT. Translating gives CASSLPGGRNTIYF.

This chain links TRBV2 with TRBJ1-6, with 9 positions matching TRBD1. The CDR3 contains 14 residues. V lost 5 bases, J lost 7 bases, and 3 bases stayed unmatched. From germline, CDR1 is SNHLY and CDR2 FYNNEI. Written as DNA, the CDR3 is TGTGCCAGCAGTAGGGACAGGGCCAATTCACCCCTCCACTTT. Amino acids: CASSRDRANSPLHF.